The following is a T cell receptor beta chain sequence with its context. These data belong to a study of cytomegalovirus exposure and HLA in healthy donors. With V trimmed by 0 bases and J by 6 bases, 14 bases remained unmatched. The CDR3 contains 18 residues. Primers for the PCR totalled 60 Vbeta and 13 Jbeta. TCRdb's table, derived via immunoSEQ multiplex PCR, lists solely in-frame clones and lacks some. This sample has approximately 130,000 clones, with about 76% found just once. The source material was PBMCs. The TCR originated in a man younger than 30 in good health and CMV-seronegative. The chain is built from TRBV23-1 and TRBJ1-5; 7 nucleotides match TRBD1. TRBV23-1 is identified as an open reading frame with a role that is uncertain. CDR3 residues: CASSQSGRDREVLQPQHF. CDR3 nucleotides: TGCGCCAGCAGTCAATCTGGGCGCGACAGGGAGGTTCTTCAGCCCCAGCATTTT.